The 19 T cell receptor beta chains below come from one sample, sequenced in a study of metastatic and nonmetastatic thyroid tumors. TCRdb re-called clones via MiXCR from the PCR reads. The sample includes about 16,000 clones, 9.5% to 15% of them seen just once. No treatment of any kind had been given to any patient before thyroid surgery. The specimen sequenced was tumor tissue. The receptors derive from a female donor with papillary thyroid cancer or a benign thyroid nodule (not recorded which). Some clones in this sample may be carry-over from other donors' samples.

This clone was seen repeatedly, ten times or more. This sequence joins TRBV20-1 and TRBJ1-1; D is possibly TRBD1 (6 bases). The CDR3 consists of 14 residues. V was cut by 6 bases and J by 2 bases, with 16 bases left in between. Germline V gives CDR1 DFQATT, CDR2 SNEGSKA (reference sequence). For the CDR3, the DNA is TGCAGTGCGCTCGTCCGGGGGCGAAACACTGAAGCTTTCTTT. Translation: CSALVRGRNTEAFF.

By share of the sample, this clone is medium-sized (0.01 to 0.1%). The CDR3 reads CASRKEGQGSYNEQFF. For the CDR3, the DNA is TGCGCCAGCAGGAAAGAAGGACAGGGCTCCTACAATGAGCAGTTCTTC. The rearrangement links TRBV10-2 to TRBJ2-1; 8 positions match TRBD1. CDR1 and CDR2 (germline): WSHSY, SAAADI. V trimming: 6 bases; J trimming: 0 bases; junction bases outside the gene matches: 7. The CDR3 covers 16 residues.

The chain combines TRBV4-3 with TRBJ2-7; D unresolved. The CDR3 spans 16 residues. V was cut by 0 bases and J by 2 bases, with 14 bases left in between. Germline values: CDR1 LGHNA, CDR2 YSLEER. CDR3 in DNA: TGCGCCAGCAGCCAAGATCGGGCAGTAGGAGCCTACGAGCAGTACTTC. It is translated as CASSQDRAVGAYEQYF.

Points on this clone: This may stem from a read error, because a much larger clone lies one nucleotide away. The chain couples TRBV29-1 to TRBJ2-6, with D perhaps matching TRBD1 (5 bases). CDR1 SQVTM and CDR2 ANQGSEA come from the germline V gene. The CDR3 extends over 12 amino acids. The CDR3 DNA reads as TGCAGCGCTCACTCTGGGGCCAACGTCCTGGCTTTC. This translates into CSAHSGANVLAF.

This clone was seen ten or more times. The CDR3 DNA reads TGTGCCAGCTCAGAGGGGCCCAGCTCCTACAATGAGCAGTTCTTC. Translating it yields CASSEGPSSYNEQFF. The chain has TRBV7-9 and TRBJ2-1; either TRBD1 or TRBD2 may fit D (5 bases each). Germline CDR1 SEHNR, CDR2 FQNEAQ (reference sequence). V lost 8 bases and J 0 bases, leaving 14 bases between the germline ends. The CDR3 totals 15 residues.

This clone showed up just a few times. Relative to the germline gene, one junction end is altered; a read error may explain this. The CDR3 bases are TGTGCCAGTAGACTCAGGGAGAGCTCCTACGAGCATTACTTC. Translating it yields CASRLRESSYEHYF. The chain recombines TRBV19 with TRBJ2-7, with D possibly called TRBD1 or TRBD2 (5 bases each). In germline, CDR1 is LNHDA, CDR2 SQIVND (reference sequence). CDR3 length: 14 amino acids.

The V call is TRBV6-5, the J call TRBJ1-6, with 8 bases that match TRBD1. V lost 2 bases and J lost 7; bases outside the gene matches: 7. The CDR3 has 16 residues. Germline loops: CDR1 MNHEY, CDR2 SVGAGI. The CDR3 spells CASSYLGTGGNSPLHF. The CDR3 DNA follows: TGTGCCAGCAGTTACCTAGGGACAGGCGGCAATTCACCCCTCCACTTT.

This clone was seen many times. The rearrangement uses TRBV19 and TRBJ2-7; 9 nucleotides line up with TRBD2. Trimming took 3 bases from V and 1 from J; bases not matched to a gene: 1. Germline V lookup: CDR1 LNHDA, CDR2 SQIVND (reference sequence). The CDR3 loop spans 14 amino acids. CDR3 in DNA: TGTGCCAGTAGTATCACTAGCGGGTCCTACGAGCAGTACTTC. This sequence encodes CASSITSGSYEQYF.

In this sample, this clone turned up many times. CDR3: CSVVLNFGSGELFF. The CDR3 nucleotides read TGCAGCGTTGTTCTCAATTTTGGATCCGGGGAGCTGTTTTTT. The V gene is TRBV29-1, the J gene TRBJ2-2; D is uncertain. CDR3 length: 14 residues. Germline V CDR1 and CDR2: SQVTM, ANQGSEA. V was shortened by 4 bases and J by 6 bases, with 15 bases between the two germline ends.

This clone was observed at least ten times. The gene calls are TRBV9 and TRBJ2-6; the match to TRBD2 covers 7 bases. V lost 0 bases to trimming and J lost 2 bases; unmatched junction nucleotides: 5. Germline V lookup: CDR1 SGDLS, CDR2 YYNGEE. The CDR3 has 17 amino acids. The CDR3 loop is CASSVGLAQTGANVLTF. CDR3 in DNA: TGTGCCAGCAGCGTAGGACTAGCCCAAACTGGGGCCAACGTCCTGACTTTC.

This clone was counted at least ten times. This chain links TRBV7-9 with TRBJ1-1; TRBD1 is a possible D gene (6 bases). This CDR3 contains 14 residues. Deletions cut 2 bases from V and 4 bases from J, with 11 bases between. Germline V gene sequence: CDR1 SEHNR, CDR2 FQNEAQ (reference sequence). The CDR3 nucleotides are TGTGCCAGCAGCTTATCGGCGGGGGCCACTGAAGCTTTCTTT. As protein: CASSLSAGATEAFF. Supplemented by reference TRBV7-9 and TRBJ1-1, the full variable domain reads DTGVSQNPRHKITKRGQNVTFRCDPISEHNRLYWYRQTLGQGPEFLTYFQNEAQLEKSRLLSDRFSAERPKGSFSTLEIQRTEQGDSAMYLCASSLSAGATEAFFGQGTRLTVV.

V gene TRBV5-6 combines with J gene TRBJ1-2; D not resolved. Trimming pared 4 bases from V and 0 bases from J, leaving 7 bases between. CDR3 length equals 13 residues. Germline assignment: CDR1 SGHDT and CDR2 YYEEEE. CDR3 DNA sequence: TGTGCCAGCAGCCCAAGACCTAACTATGGCTACACCTTC. Translating gives CASSPRPNYGYTF.

This clone was seen at least ten times. The chain employs TRBV12-3 or TRBV12-4 and TRBJ1-5; D remains unclear. The CDR3 length is 12 residues. V lost 6 bases and J 6 bases, leaving 9 bases between the germline ends. CDR3 nucleotides: TGTGCCAGCAGACTCCTCGGTCAGCCCCAGCATTTT. As protein: CASRLLGQPQHF.

This clone was seen repeatedly, ten times or more. The rearrangement joins TRBV6-1 to TRBJ2-3, with a tentative D call TRBD2 (6 bases). Germline V gene data show CDR1 as MNHNS and CDR2 as SASEGT. The CDR3 covers 16 residues. The germline V and J ends were trimmed by 3 bases and 1 base, with 14 bases remaining between them. The CDR3 nucleotides read TGTGCCAGCAGTGATATCGGGGGAGACGGCACAGATACGCAGTATTTT. It is translated as CASSDIGGDGTDTQYF.

This clone was seen many times. The rearrangement joins TRBV11-1 to TRBJ1-3; the match to TRBD1 covers 9 bases. The ends lost 1 base at V and 2 bases at J; junction bases unmatched: 3. The V gene's germline CDR1 is SGHAT and CDR2 FQDESV (reference sequence). The CDR3 consists of 16 residues. CDR3 amino acids: CASSLETGGTGNTIYF. CDR3 sequence (DNA): TGTGCCAGCAGCTTAGAGACAGGGGGAACTGGAAACACCATATATTTT.

V and J are TRBV19 and TRBJ1-2, with 9 positions matching TRBD1. CDR3 length: 13 residues. V dropped 10 bases and J dropped 4; count of bases not matched to a gene: 7. CDR1 LNHDA and CDR2 SQIVND come from the germline V gene (reference sequence). DNA for the CDR3: TGTGCCACCCTACAGGGGGCCGTCTATGGCTACACCTTC. Residues: CATLQGAVYGYTF.

This clone occurred many times. CDR3 sequence (DNA): TGTGCCAGCAGCGCCAGGACTAGCGGGGACACCAATGAGCAGTTCTTC. Encoded protein: CASSARTSGDTNEQFF. The rearrangement links TRBV9 to TRBJ2-1; 12 bases map to TRBD2. Trimming took 3 bases from V and 6 from J; bases not matched to a gene: 7. Germline CDR1 reads SGDLS; CDR2 reads YYNGEE. This CDR3 comprises 16 residues.

The table lists this clone with many counts. The V gene is TRBV9, the J gene TRBJ2-5; perhaps D is TRBD1 or TRBD2 (5 bases each). Germline values: CDR1 SGDLS, CDR2 YYNGEE. The CDR3 spans 16 residues. Trimming cost V 9 bases and J 2 bases, with 23 bases left between them. The CDR3 nucleotides are TGTGCCACCCCCCGGGACCAGCGGACCTCACAAGAGACCCAGTACTTC. Translation gives CATPRDQRTSQETQYF.

This clone was detected ten times or more. The CDR3 DNA reads as TGTGCCAGCAGCCAAGAAGGTCGGCTAGGGAAGTTCTTC. This sequence encodes CASSQEGRLGKFF. The chain couples TRBV3-1 to TRBJ2-1; D gene ambiguous. Germline CDR1 is LGHDT and CDR2 is YNNKEL (reference sequence). With 0 bases removed from V and 14 bases from J, the gap between germline ends came to 14 bases. This CDR3 region has 13 residues.